A single sample is the source of the 2 T cell receptor beta chains below, sequenced in a study of Tregs in tolerant kidney transplant recipients. Sequencing used immunoSEQ multiplex PCR; TCRdb keeps in-frame clones, though not all of them. Of around 98,000 clones listed, 90% to 95% are singletons. Sequencing used CD4+ T cells from blood, obtained before the transplant. The source is a human donor who received a combined kidney and bone marrow transplant.

This chain connects TRBV2 to TRBJ1-2, with TRBD1 as a possible D gene (6 bases). The CDR3 spans 13 residues. Germline V gene data show CDR1 as SNHLY and CDR2 as FYNNEI. Between the trimmed V and J ends, which lost 6 bases and 8 bases, there was a span of 16 bases. The CDR3 loop reads CASRPDSQQGYTF. The CDR3 DNA sequence: TGTGCCAGCAGGCCGGACAGCCAGCAGGGCTACACCTTC. Full variable domain (remainder filled in from reference TRBV2 and TRBJ1-2): EPEVTQTPSHQVTQMGQEVILRCVPISNHLYFYWYRQILGQKVEFLVSFYNNEISEKSEIFDDQFSVERPDGSNFTLKIRSTKLEDSAMYFCASRPDSQQGYTFGSGTRLTVV.

The V call is TRBV11-3, the J call TRBJ1-2; D is unresolved. Trimming removed 5 bases from V and 8 bases from J, with 15 bases in between. The CDR3 runs 13 residues. The V gene's germline CDR1 is SGHNT and CDR2 YENEEA. CDR3 coding DNA: TGTGCCAGCAGCACACGGGATTTCCAGGGCTACACCTTC. This gives the protein CASSTRDFQGYTF.